This T cell receptor (beta chain) was sequenced for a study of cytomegalovirus exposure and HLA in healthy donors. The study, taken as a whole, reports: The authors later linked a missense DCLRE1C variant to TCR beta V- and J-gene trimming. It is likely that the observed cluster of highly shared sequence variants was a sequencing artifact.

The PCR had 60 Vbeta and 13 Jbeta primers. TCRdb keeps only in-frame clones here, not all; method: immunoSEQ multiplex PCR. The sample includes roughly 60,000 clones. About this clone itself: Its antigen is unknown.

The V and J ends lost 4 bases and 6 bases, in that order; junction bases with no gene match: 13. The CDR3 loop spans 16 amino acids. Germline CDR1 and CDR2: SGHRS and YFSETQ. The rearrangement links TRBV5-1 to TRBJ2-1, with 7 bases aligning to TRBD1. This sequence originates from a woman aged 18-29 years in good health and CMV-seronegative. Sequenced sample: PBMCs. CDR3 DNA: TGCGCCAGCAGCCATAGACAGGGTTGGATGAGCAATGAGCAGTTCTTC. This sequence encodes CASSHRQGWMSNEQFF.